What follows describes a single T cell receptor beta chain. TCRdb's table, derived via immunoSEQ multiplex PCR, lists solely in-frame clones and lacks some. Of about 150,000 clones listed, roughly 77% are singletons. The sample originates from a study of blood T cell repertoires in COVID-19. Study information: PBMCs, B-cell-depleted T cells, or T cells were the source of the cDNA or gDNA that made up the material.

The CDR3 sequence is 15 residues long. V lost 6 bases and J lost 7, with 20 bases in between. Germline CDR1 reads SGHDT; CDR2 reads YYEEEE. The receptor was derived from a woman aged 70 to 79 with COVID-19, enrolled during active disease. The sample consisted of peripheral blood. The J gene is TRBJ1-5, the V gene TRBV5-6; possibly TRBD1 for D (5 bases). The CDR3 loop reads CASTRDGGGEQPQHF. The CDR3 DNA sequence: TGTGCCAGCACGAGGGACGGCGGAGGGGAGCAGCCCCAGCATTTT.